The sequence of this TCR beta chain was determined in a study of blood T cells in healthy people across ages. Primed by a sample-barcoded 5' primer and a J-beta primer mix, a second PCR proceeded for roughly 7 to 12 cycles. Each TCR beta cDNA got a 12-nucleotide random molecular identifier. TCRdb called the 5' RACE reads again in MiXCR, with one record for every CDR3 protein. The data show more than 800,000 distinct CDR3 sequences, with about 28% seen just once and 17% held by the top ten. This CDR3 has 11 residues. CDR1 is ENHRY, CDR2 SYGVKD, per germline. The V and J ends lost 5 bases and 5 bases respectively, with 6 bases between them.

This receptor was identified in a woman older than 75 in good health. Sequencing used blood. The rearrangement links TRBV10-3 to TRBJ1-1; no definite D call. CDR3 nucleotides: TGTGCCATCAGTTCTGCGACTGAAGCTTTCTTT. Amino acid sequence: CAISSATEAFF.